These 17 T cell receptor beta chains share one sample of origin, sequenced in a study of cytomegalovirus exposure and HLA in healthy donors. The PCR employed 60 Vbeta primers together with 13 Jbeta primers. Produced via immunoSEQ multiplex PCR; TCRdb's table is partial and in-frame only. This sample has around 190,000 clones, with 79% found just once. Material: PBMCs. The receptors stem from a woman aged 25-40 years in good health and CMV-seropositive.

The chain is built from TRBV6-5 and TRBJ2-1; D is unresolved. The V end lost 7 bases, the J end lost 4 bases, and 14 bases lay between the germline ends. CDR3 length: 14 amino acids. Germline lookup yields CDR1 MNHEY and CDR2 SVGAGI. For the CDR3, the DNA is TGTGCCAGCAAGGAAGGCCACGGGTACAATGAGCAGTTCTTC. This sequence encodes CASKEGHGYNEQFF.

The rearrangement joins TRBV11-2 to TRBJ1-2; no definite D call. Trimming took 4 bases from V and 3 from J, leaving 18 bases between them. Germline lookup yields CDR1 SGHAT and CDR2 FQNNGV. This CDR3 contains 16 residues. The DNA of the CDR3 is TGTGCCAGCAGCTCCGGGATCCCAAAAGCTGACTATGGCTACACCTTC. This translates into CASSSGIPKADYGYTF.

The CDR3 coding sequence is TGTGCCAGTGGGGGACAGGGGGTAATCGGTGGCTACACCTTC. Its protein product is CASGGQGVIGGYTF. This chain links TRBV2 with TRBJ1-2, with 11 positions matching TRBD1. V was clipped by 9 bases and J by 7 bases; unmatched bases: 10. CDR3 length equals 14 residues. CDR1 and CDR2 from the germline V gene are SNHLY and FYNNEI. Variable domain in full (rest from reference TRBV2 and TRBJ1-2): EPEVTQTPSHQVTQMGQEVILRCVPISNHLYFYWYRQILGQKVEFLVSFYNNEISEKSEIFDDQFSVERPDGSNFTLKIRSTKLEDSAMYFCASGGQGVIGGYTFGSGTRLTVV.

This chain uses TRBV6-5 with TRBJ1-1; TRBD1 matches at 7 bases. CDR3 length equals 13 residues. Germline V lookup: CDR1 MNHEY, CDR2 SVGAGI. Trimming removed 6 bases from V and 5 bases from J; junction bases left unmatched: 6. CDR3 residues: CASRVSGGTEAFF. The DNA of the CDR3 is TGTGCCAGCAGAGTCTCAGGGGGGACTGAAGCTTTCTTT.

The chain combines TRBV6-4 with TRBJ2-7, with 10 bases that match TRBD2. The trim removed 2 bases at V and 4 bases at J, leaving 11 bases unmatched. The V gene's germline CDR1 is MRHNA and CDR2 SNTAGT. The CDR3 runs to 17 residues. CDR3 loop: CASSDASGRGGRYEQYF. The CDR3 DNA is TGTGCCAGCAGTGACGCTAGCGGGAGAGGGGGACGGTACGAGCAGTACTTC.

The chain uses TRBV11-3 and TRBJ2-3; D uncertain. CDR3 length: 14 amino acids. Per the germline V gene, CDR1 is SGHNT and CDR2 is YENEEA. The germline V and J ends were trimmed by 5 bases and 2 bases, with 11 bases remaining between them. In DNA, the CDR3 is TGTGCCAGCAGCCCGAGCGAGCACACAGATACGCAGTATTTT. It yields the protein CASSPSEHTDTQYF.

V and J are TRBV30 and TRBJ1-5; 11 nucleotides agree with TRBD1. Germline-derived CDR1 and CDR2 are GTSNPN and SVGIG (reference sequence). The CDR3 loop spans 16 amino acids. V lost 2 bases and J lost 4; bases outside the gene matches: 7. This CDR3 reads CAWSPPGTGGNQPQHF. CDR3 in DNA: TGTGCCTGGAGTCCCCCTGGGACAGGGGGAAATCAGCCCCAGCATTTT.

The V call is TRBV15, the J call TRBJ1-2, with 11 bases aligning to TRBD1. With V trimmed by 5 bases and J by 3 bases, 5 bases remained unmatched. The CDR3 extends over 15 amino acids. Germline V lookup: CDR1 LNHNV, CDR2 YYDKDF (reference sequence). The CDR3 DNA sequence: TGTGCCACCAGCGGTCGGACAGGGGGCTACTATGGCTACACCTTC. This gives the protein CATSGRTGGYYGYTF.

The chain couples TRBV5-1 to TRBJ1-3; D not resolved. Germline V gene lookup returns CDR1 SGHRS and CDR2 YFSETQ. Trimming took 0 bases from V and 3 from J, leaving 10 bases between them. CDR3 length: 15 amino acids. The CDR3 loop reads CASSLAPGNGNTIYF. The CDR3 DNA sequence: TGCGCCAGCAGCTTGGCACCCGGGAATGGAAACACCATATATTTT.

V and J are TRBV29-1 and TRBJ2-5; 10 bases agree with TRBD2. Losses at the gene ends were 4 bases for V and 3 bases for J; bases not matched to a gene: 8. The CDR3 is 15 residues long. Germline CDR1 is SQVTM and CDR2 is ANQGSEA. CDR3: CSVAASGSWKETQYF. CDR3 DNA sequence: TGCAGCGTTGCCGCTAGCGGGAGTTGGAAAGAGACCCAGTACTTC.

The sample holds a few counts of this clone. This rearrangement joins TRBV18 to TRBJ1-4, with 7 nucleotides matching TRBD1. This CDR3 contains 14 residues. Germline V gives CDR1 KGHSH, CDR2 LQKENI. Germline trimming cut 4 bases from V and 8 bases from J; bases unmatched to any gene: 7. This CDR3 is CASSRGQEGEKLFF. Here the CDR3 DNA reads TGTGCCAGCTCACGTGGACAGGAGGGGGAAAAACTGTTTTTT.

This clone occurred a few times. The CDR3 loop reads CASSQASLTRGGDNYGYTF. The CDR3 DNA follows: TGCGCCAGCAGCCAAGCTTCTCTGACGAGAGGGGGAGACAACTATGGCTACACCTTC. The V and J genes are TRBV4-1 and TRBJ1-2, with D possibly being TRBD1 (6 bases). Per germline, CDR1 MGHRA and CDR2 YSYEKL. The V gene lost 1 base and the J gene lost 2 bases, with 23 bases spanning the gap. The CDR3 has 19 amino acids.

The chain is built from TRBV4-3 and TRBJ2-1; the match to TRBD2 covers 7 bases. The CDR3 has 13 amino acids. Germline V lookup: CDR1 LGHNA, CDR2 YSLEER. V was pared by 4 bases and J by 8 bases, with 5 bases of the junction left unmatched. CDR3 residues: CASSPDRGDEQFF. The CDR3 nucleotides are TGCGCCAGCAGCCCGGACCGGGGGGATGAGCAGTTCTTC.

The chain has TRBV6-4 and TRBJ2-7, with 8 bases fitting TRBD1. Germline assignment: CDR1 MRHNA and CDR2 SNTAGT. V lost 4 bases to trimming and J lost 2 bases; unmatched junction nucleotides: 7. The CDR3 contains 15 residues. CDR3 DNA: TGTGCCAGCAGTGCGTGGACAGGGACTCCCTACGAGCAGTACTTC. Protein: CASSAWTGTPYEQYF.

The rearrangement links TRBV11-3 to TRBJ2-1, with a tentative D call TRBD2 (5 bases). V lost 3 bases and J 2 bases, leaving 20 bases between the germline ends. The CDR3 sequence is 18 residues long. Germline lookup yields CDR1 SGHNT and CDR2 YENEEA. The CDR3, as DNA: TGTGCCAGCAGCTTTTATGACGGGAACTGGCTCACCTACAATGAGCAGTTCTTC. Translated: CASSFYDGNWLTYNEQFF.

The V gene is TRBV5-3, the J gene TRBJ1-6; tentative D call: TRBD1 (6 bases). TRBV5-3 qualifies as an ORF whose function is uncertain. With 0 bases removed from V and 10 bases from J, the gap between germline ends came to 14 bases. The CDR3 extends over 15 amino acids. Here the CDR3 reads CARSLASRGDSPLHF. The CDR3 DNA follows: TGTGCCAGAAGCTTGGCGTCCAGGGGAGACTCACCCCTCCACTTT.

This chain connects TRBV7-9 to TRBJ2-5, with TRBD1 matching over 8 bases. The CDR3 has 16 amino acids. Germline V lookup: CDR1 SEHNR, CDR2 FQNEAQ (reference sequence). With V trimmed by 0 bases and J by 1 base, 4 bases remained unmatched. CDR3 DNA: TGTGCCAGCAGCTTAGCTGGGACAGGCCTCCAAGAGACCCAGTACTTC. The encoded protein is CASSLAGTGLQETQYF.